The 15 T cell receptor beta chains below come from one sample, sequenced in a study of T cell repertoires in cytomegalovirus infection. Antigen specificity for these receptors is unknown. One entry per CDR3 protein, called by TCRdb with MiXCR from the reads. The sample lists more than 75,000 distinct CDR3 sequences, 25% to 30% occurring once. This sample comprised CD8+ T cells from cultured PBMCs, obtained from culture after CMV antigen stimulation. The source of these receptors is a human donor in good health (CMV status not recorded). Some clones in this sample may be carry-over from other donors' samples.

This sequence joins TRBV7-6 and TRBJ2-7; D ambiguous. This CDR3 spans 12 amino acids. Germline V lookup: CDR1 SGHVS, CDR2 FNYEAQ. The V end was cut by 6 bases, the J end by 2 bases, with 8 bases between. The CDR3 loop reads CASRTRPYEQYF. For the CDR3, the DNA is TGTGCCAGCAGAACTCGCCCCTACGAGCAGTACTTC.

The genes are TRBV7-8 and TRBJ1-5; tentatively, D is TRBD1 (5 bases). V was pared by 2 bases and J by 3 bases, with 11 bases between. The CDR3 is made up of 15 amino acids. Germline CDR1 is SGHVS and CDR2 is FQNEAQ. In DNA, the CDR3 is TGTGCCAGCAGCTTACGCAGGGAGGTCAATCAGCCCCAGCATTTT. Its translation: CASSLRREVNQPQHF.

The chain recombines TRBV10-3 with TRBJ1-2; 9 nucleotides match TRBD1. CDR1 is ENHRY, CDR2 SYGVKD, per germline. V shed 8 bases and J 8 bases; nucleotides not matched to a gene: 12. The CDR3 is 14 residues long. The CDR3, as DNA: TGTGCCATCCAACCAACGGGACAGGGTGGAGGCTACACCTTC. Encoded protein: CAIQPTGQGGGYTF.

The rearrangement uses TRBV19 and TRBJ2-1; D call uncertain. The V end was cut by 3 bases, the J end by 8 bases, with 8 bases between. In germline, CDR1 is LNHDA, CDR2 SQIVND (reference sequence). The CDR3 runs to 12 residues. The CDR3 DNA reads as TGTGCCAGTAGTATTTTTGGGGATGAGCAGTTCTTC. This encodes CASSIFGDEQFF.

This clonotype has just a few counts. This rearrangement joins TRBV7-8 to TRBJ1-2; D possibly corresponds to TRBD1 (6 bases). The CDR3 loop spans 16 amino acids. Germline V gene sequence: CDR1 SGHVS, CDR2 FQNEAQ. Trimming took off 4 bases at V and 4 bases at J, with 19 bases between the two ends. Here the CDR3 DNA reads TGTGCCAGCAGCTCCAGCTTGATGGGGGCGGGCTATGGCTACACCTTC. This encodes CASSSSLMGAGYGYTF.

The V call is TRBV12-3 or TRBV12-4, the J call TRBJ2-3, with D possibly being TRBD2 (5 bases). The V gene lost 3 bases and the J gene lost 4 bases, with 14 bases spanning the gap. The CDR3 is 15 residues long. The CDR3 nucleotides read TGTGCCAGCAGTTTCAGCGGAGGTGGCCCAGATACGCAGTATTTT. Translating it yields CASSFSGGGPDTQYF.

This clonotype was found many times. The chain combines TRBV7-2 with TRBJ2-1, with 8 bases identical to TRBD1. This CDR3 has 14 residues. The ends lost 8 bases at V and 2 bases at J; junction bases unmatched: 5. Per germline, CDR1 SGHTA and CDR2 FQGNSA. The CDR3 loop is CASSTGGTYNEQFF. The CDR3 bases are TGTGCCAGCTCAACAGGGGGAACCTACAATGAGCAGTTCTTC.

The chain uses TRBV20-1 and TRBJ1-2; 7 bases fit TRBD1. The CDR3 contains 17 residues. V gave up 1 base and J gave up 2 bases; unmatched junction bases: 13. Germline V lookup: CDR1 DFQATT, CDR2 SNEGSKA (reference sequence). DNA of the CDR3: TGCAGTGCTAGAGTCCCCTCGCTTCCGACAGGGAACTATGGCTACACCTTC. Its translation: CSARVPSLPTGNYGYTF.

V and J are TRBV11-2 and TRBJ1-2; a weak D match, TRBD1 (6 bases). Between the trimmed V and J ends, which lost 5 bases and 4 bases, there was a span of 14 bases. CDR3 length equals 14 residues. CDR1 and CDR2 from the germline V gene are SGHAT and FQNNGV. The CDR3 DNA reads as TGTGCCAGCAGCCATGGGGGGCTGGTCTATGGCTACACCTTC. Encoded protein: CASSHGGLVYGYTF.

This clonotype was recorded a few times. The rearrangement links TRBV7-2 to TRBJ2-3; D is uncertain. V gave up 2 bases and J gave up 6 bases, with 12 bases separating them. The CDR3 is made up of 14 amino acids. The germline gives CDR1 SGHTA, CDR2 FQGNSA. The CDR3 DNA reads as TGTGCCAGCAGCTTAAACGGACCGTCTGATACGCAGTATTTT. It encodes CASSLNGPSDTQYF.

This clonotype was counted ten times or more. CDR3 sequence reads: CASRPPGQGWSTEAFF. The CDR3 region has the DNA TGTGCCAGCAGACCCCCGGGACAGGGGTGGAGCACTGAAGCTTTCTTT. V and J are TRBV5-4 and TRBJ1-1; 10 bases are shared with TRBD1. Germline V lookup: CDR1 SGHNT, CDR2 YYREEE (reference sequence). The CDR3 consists of 16 residues. With V trimmed by 5 bases and J by 4 bases, 11 bases remained unmatched.

This clonotype was detected only a few times. J is TRBJ2-7 and V is TRBV5-6; D call uncertain. Germline V gene sequence: CDR1 SGHDT, CDR2 YYEEEE. The CDR3 runs 16 residues. The V and J ends lost 0 bases and 1 base respectively, with 14 bases between them. The CDR3 nucleotides read TGTGCCAGCAGCTTGGGCGTGGGCCCGCCATCCTACGAGCAGTACTTC. This encodes CASSLGVGPPSYEQYF.

The chain recombines TRBV5-5 with TRBJ2-1; 8 bases align to TRBD1. The CDR3 is 15 residues long. From germline, CDR1 is SGHKS and CDR2 YYEKEE (reference sequence). The V and J ends lost 5 bases and 8 bases, in that order; junction bases with no gene match: 12. CDR3 protein: CASSLDGTGGDEQFF. In DNA form, the CDR3 reads TGTGCCAGCAGTTTAGATGGGACAGGAGGGGATGAGCAGTTCTTC.

The rearrangement joins TRBV23-1 to TRBJ2-1; D is possibly TRBD1 (6 bases). TRBV23-1 is noted as an ORF with a role that remains uncertain. Trimming removed 7 bases from V and 3 bases from J, with 10 bases in between. The CDR3 has 13 amino acids. Here the CDR3 DNA reads TGCGCCAGCAACCCAGGGGTCTACAATGAGCAGTTCTTC. As protein: CASNPGVYNEQFF.

There are a few counts of this clonotype. This chain uses TRBV6-5 with TRBJ2-2; TRBD1 matches at 7 bases. The CDR3 loop spans 17 amino acids. The V segment lost 2 bases and the J segment 0 bases; nucleotides outside the gene matches: 6. The germline V gene has CDR1 MNHEY and CDR2 SVGAGI. This CDR3 is CASSYDSGGPNTGELFF. CDR3 nucleotides: TGTGCCAGCAGTTACGATTCAGGGGGACCGAACACCGGGGAGCTGTTTTTT.